Listed below are T cell receptor beta chains from one sample, sequenced in a study of blood T cell repertoires in COVID-19. Assay: immunoSEQ multiplex PCR; the TCRdb copy retains only in-frame clones and omits some. Of approximately 380,000 clones detected, 85% appear once; the ten largest clones hold approximately 3.6%. Material for sequencing was peripheral blood. The receptors stem from a woman under 30 with acute or convalescent COVID-19. Each CDR3 is given without its conserved first and last residue.

V: TRBV7-2; CDR3: ASSLLTYNEQF
V: TRBV19; CDR3: ASSDQGVGTDTQY
V: TRBV24-1; CDR3: ATSEGEAYGYT
V: TRBV6-4; CDR3: ASSGTSGTDTQY
V: TRBV28; CDR3: ASSTTGQNTEAF
V: TRBV11-2; CDR3: ASRKQGWETQY
V: TRBV2; CDR3: ASSRDRVNQPQH
V: TRBV11-2; CDR3: ASSRGGWEFQGYT
V: TRBV29-1; CDR3: SVPGDTQY
V: TRBV29-1; CDR3: SVDAGTATNTGELF
V: TRBV28; CDR3: ASATGGLNQPQH
V: TRBV7-2; CDR3: ASSPFGQSSYEQY
V: TRBV7-3; CDR3: ASSFGTGMGAF
V: TRBV9; CDR3: ASSGPGGETQY
V: TRBV11-1; CDR3: ASSDTGDGYTEAF
V: TRBV10-3; CDR3: AITPRGGKTYEQY
V: TRBV6-1; CDR3: ASSEGRTSTAKNIQY
V: TRBV4-1; CDR3: ASSPVTGTSATYNEQF
V: TRBV11-3; CDR3: ASSLDPSASGTNEQF
V: TRBV27; CDR3: ASSFLGREDTQY
V: TRBV5-1; CDR3: ASSHGEGRETQY
V: TRBV19; CDR3: ASIERGSAF
V: TRBV11-2; CDR3: ASSFLAGGPYEQY
V: TRBV6-6; CDR3: ASRLQGRPGELF
V: TRBV24-1; CDR3: ATSDLTDNQPQH
V: TRBV5-1; CDR3: ASSLETGSFNYGYT
V: TRBV5-1; CDR3: ASSQGDQETQY
V: TRBV7-2; CDR3: ASSRGAGYQPQH
V: TRBV10-1; CDR3: PGRARPYEQY
V: TRBV5-1; CDR3: ASSDQATGSNEKLF
V: TRBV30; CDR3: AWSLAGVIYGYT
V: TRBV25-1; CDR3: ASSELAGDYEQY
V: TRBV20-1; CDR3: SASSGTGENEQY
V: TRBV3-1/TRBV3-2; CDR3: ASSQVGGAVDTQY
V: TRBV30; CDR3: AWGHRGTGELF
V: TRBV5-6; CDR3: ASSFQGTTPFYGYT
V: TRBV27; CDR3: ASTPRGGGHTEAF
V: TRBV7-2; CDR3: ASSPGLAGGSGELF
V: TRBV29-1; CDR3: SVATGETGELF
V: TRBV27; CDR3: ASSSFLAGAVYEQY
V: TRBV2; CDR3: ASRKDRASSYEQY
V: TRBV4-1; CDR3: ASSPATGPGELF